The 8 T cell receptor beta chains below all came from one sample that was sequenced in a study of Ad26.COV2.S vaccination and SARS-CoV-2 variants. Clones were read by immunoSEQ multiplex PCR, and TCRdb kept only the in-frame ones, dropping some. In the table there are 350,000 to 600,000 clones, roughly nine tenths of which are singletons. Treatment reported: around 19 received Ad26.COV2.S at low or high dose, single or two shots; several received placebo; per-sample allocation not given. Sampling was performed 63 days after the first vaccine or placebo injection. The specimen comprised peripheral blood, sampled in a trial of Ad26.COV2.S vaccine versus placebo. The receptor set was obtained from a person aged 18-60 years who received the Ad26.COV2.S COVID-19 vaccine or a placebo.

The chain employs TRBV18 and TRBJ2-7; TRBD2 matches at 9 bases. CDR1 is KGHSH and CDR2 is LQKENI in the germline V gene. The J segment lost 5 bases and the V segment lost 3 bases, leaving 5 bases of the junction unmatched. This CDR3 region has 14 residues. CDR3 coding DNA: TGTGCCAGCTCACCGGGACTAGCCCGGGACGAGCAGTACTTC. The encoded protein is CASSPGLARDEQYF.

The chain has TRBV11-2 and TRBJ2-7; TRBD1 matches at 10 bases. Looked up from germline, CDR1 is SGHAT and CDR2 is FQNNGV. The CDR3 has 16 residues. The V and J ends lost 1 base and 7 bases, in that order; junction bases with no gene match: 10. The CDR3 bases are TGTGCCAGCAGCTTAGTTTTTTTTAGGACAGGGGGTGAGCAGTACTTC. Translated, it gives CASSLVFFRTGGEQYF.

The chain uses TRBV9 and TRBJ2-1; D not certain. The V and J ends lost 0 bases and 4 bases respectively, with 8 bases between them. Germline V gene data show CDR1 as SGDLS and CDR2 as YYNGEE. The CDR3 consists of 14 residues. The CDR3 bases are TGTGCCAGCAGCGTAGTTTCCGGATACAATGAGCAGTTCTTC. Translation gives CASSVVSGYNEQFF. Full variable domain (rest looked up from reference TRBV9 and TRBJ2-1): DSGVTQTPKHLITATGQRVTLRCSPRSGDLSVYWYQQSLDQGLQFLIQYYNGEERAKGNILERFSAQQFPDLHSELNLSSLELGDSALYFCASSVVSGYNEQFFGPGTRLTVL.

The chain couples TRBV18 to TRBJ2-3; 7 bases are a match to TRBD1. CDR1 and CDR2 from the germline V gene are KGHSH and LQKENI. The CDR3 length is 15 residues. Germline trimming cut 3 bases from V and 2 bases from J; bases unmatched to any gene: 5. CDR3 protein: CASSPPGGFTDTQYF. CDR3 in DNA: TGTGCCAGCTCACCGCCAGGGGGATTCACAGATACGCAGTATTTT.

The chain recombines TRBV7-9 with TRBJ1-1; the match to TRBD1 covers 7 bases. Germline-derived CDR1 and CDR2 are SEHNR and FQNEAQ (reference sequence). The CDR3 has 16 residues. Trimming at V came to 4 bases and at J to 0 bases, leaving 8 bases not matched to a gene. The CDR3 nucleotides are TGTGCCAGCAGCTCTACGGGACAGCTCATGAACACTGAAGCTTTCTTT. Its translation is CASSSTGQLMNTEAFF. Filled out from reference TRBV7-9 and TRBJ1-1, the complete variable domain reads DTGVSQNPRHKITKRGQNVTFRCDPISEHNRLYWYRQTLGQGPEFLTYFQNEAQLEKSRLLSDRFSAERPKGSFSTLEIQRTEQGDSAMYLCASSSTGQLMNTEAFFGQGTRLTVV.

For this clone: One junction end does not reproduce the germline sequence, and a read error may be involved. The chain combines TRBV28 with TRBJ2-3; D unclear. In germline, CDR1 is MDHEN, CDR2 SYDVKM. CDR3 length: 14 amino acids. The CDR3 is CASSPNWRTYTQYF. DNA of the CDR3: TGTGCCAGCAGCCCAAATTGGCGCACATATACGCAGTATTTT.

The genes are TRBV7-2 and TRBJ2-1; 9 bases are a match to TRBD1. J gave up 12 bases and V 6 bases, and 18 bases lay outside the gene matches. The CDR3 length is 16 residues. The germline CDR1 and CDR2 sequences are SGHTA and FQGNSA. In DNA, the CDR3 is TGTGCCAGCAGGCCAGGGGGGGGACAGGGTCCTACCGGGCAGTTCTTC. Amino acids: CASRPGGGQGPTGQFF.

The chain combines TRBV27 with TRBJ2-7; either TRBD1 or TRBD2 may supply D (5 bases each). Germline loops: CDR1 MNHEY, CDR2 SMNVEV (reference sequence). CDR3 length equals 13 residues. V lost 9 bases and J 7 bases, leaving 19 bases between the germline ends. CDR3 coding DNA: TGTGCCAGTAGTCCAAGGCTCGAGGGGGAGCAGTACTTC. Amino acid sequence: CASSPRLEGEQYF.